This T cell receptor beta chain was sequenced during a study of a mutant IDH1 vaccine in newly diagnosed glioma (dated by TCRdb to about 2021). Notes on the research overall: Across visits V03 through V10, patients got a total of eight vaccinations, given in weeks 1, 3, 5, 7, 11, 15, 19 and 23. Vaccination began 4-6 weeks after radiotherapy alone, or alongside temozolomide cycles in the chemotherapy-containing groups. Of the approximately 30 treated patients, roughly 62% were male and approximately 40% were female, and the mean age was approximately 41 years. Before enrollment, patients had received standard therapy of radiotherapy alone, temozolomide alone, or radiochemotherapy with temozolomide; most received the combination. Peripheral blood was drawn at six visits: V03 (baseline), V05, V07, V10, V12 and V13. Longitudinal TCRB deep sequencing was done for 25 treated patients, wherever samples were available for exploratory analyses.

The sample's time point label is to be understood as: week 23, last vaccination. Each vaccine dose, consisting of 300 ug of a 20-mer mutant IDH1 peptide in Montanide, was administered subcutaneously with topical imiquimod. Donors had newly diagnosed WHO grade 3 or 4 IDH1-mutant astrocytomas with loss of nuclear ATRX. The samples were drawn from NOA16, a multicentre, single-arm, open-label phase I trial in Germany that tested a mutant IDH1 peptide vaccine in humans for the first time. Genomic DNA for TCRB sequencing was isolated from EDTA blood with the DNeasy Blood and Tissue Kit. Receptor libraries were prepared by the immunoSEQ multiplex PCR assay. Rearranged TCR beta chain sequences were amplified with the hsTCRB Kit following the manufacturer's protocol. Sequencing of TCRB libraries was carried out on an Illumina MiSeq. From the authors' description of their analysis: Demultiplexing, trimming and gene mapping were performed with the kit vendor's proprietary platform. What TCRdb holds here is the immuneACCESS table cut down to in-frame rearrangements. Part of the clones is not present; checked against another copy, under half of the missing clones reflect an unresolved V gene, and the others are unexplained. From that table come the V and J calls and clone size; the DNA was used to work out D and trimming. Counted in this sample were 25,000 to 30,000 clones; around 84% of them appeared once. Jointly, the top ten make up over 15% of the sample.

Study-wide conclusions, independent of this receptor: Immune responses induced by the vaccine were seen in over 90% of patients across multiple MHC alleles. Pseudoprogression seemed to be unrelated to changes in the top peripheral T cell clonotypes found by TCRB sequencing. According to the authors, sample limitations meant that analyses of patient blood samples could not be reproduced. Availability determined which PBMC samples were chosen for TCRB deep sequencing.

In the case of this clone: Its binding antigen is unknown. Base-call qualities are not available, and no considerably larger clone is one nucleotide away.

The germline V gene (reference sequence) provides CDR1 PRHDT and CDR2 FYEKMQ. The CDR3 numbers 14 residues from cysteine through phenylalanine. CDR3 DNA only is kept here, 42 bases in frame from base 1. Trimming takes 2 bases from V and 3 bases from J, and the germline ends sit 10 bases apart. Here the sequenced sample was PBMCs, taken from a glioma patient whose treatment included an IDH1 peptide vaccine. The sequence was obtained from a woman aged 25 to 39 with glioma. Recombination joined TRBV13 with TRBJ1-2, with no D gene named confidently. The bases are TGTGCCAGCAGCTTAACCCCAACTGACTATGGCTACACCTTC. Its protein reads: CASSLTPTDYGYTF. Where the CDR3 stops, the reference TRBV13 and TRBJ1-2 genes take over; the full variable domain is AAGVIQSPRHLIKEKRETATLKCYPIPRHDTVYWYQQGPGQDPQFLISFYEKMQSDKGSIPDRFSAQQFSDYHSELNMSSLELGDSALYFCASSLTPTDYGYTFGSGTRLTVV.